This T cell receptor beta chain derives from a study of cytomegalovirus exposure and HLA in healthy donors. Findings of the study overall: Fewer N-insertions than the roughly 670-donor mean were reportedly shown by an Asian-associated ancestry cluster in a later analysis. Later analysis identified a missense DCLRE1C variant that was linked to TCR beta V- and J-gene trimming.

At sampling all donors were nominally healthy, likely with unrecorded immune exposures. The PCR made use of 60 Vbeta and 13 Jbeta primers. Sequencing used immunoSEQ multiplex PCR; TCRdb keeps in-frame clones, though not all of them. In the table there are about 200,000 clones, about 85% of which are singletons. This clone was observed a single time. Its target is not known. The sample holds other DNA sequences that translate to the same CDR3. This clonotype originated in a male donor in good health and CMV-seropositive. The sample consisted of PBMCs.

CDR3 residues: CASSLTLYEQYF. The DNA of the CDR3 is TGTGCCAGCAGTTTAACCCTATACGAGCAGTACTTC. The gene calls are TRBV28 and TRBJ2-7; D unresolved. Germline V gene data show CDR1 as MDHEN and CDR2 as SYDVKM. V lost 2 bases and J 4 bases, leaving 6 bases between the germline ends. This CDR3 has 12 amino acids.